The entry below describes one TCR beta chain. Its cognate antigen is unknown. The data derive from a study of T cell responses to AZD1222 COVID-19 vaccine. Germline lookup yields CDR1 MDHEN and CDR2 SYDVKM. This CDR3 is 14 amino acids long. After removal of 6 bases from V and 1 base from J, the junction contained 0 bases not matched to a gene. Study-level findings and limits: Spike-spanning, vaccine-associated CD4 TCRs were dominant at 160-218 and 743-854. Donors, mostly white British, included more females; clonal diversity was possibly underestimated. Among those given AZD1222, only five or six were seropositive at baseline. Rises in breadth and depth of Spike-specific TCRs came after two AZD1222 doses.

Libraries were prepared by immunoSEQ multiplex PCR; TCRdb keeps only in-frame clonotypes and omits some of them. This table has about 140,000 clones, 92% appearing once. The V and J genes are TRBV28 and TRBJ1-5; TRBD1 agrees at 10 bases. The clonotype comes from an adult in good health. Sequencing used peripheral blood, obtained on day 0 of AZD1222 vaccination. CDR3 residues: CASRGQGSNQPQHF. The CDR3 DNA reads TGTGCCAGCAGGGGACAGGGGAGCAATCAGCCCCAGCATTTT.